This entry lists 2 T cell receptor beta chains sequenced from one sample in a study of cytomegalovirus exposure and HLA in healthy donors. Primers included in the PCR were 60 Vbeta and 13 Jbeta primers. Method: immunoSEQ multiplex PCR; TCRdb's copy keeps in-frame clones and lacks some. Among 95,000 to 150,000 clones, 77% were seen once, and the ten largest hold roughly 4%. The sample taken for sequencing was PBMCs. The receptors were sampled from a human donor in good health.

The gene calls are TRBV4-1 and TRBJ2-7; 10 bases align to TRBD2. The CDR3 is made up of 15 amino acids. Germline CDR1 MGHRA, CDR2 YSYEKL. Trimming removed 2 bases from V and 2 bases from J; junction bases left unmatched: 3. CDR3: CASSQLAGAPYEQYF. In nucleotides, the CDR3 is TGCGCCAGCAGCCAACTAGCGGGAGCACCCTACGAGCAGTACTTC.

The gene calls are TRBV21-1 and TRBJ1-4. TRBV21-1 is listed as a pseudogene. The CDR3 length is 15 residues. CDR3 in amino acids: CASSARVGRDEKLFF. Here the CDR3 DNA reads TGTGCCAGCAGCGCCAGGGTGGGGAGGGATGAAAAACTGTTTTTT.